This T cell receptor beta chain came from a study of beta chain features in type 1 diabetes. The length of the CDR3 is 15 residues. V was trimmed by 2 bases and J by 6 bases, leaving 19 bases between them. CDR1 and CDR2 from the germline V gene are SQVTM and ANQGSEA. General study findings and limits: PCR might pick shorter templates more often, in the same way for patients and controls. Whether TCRB rearrangement is influenced by HLA type was left unresolved in this analysis. Shortening of TCRB CDR3s, moderate but significant, appeared in all four CD4+ subsets of Type 1 diabetes patients.

Notes on this clone: Antigen specificity is unknown.

Expressed TCRB transcripts got sequenced, as all isolated RNA was reverse transcribed. TCRdb's copy holds only in-frame clones and misses some; the assay was immunoSEQ multiplex PCR. The table includes hundreds of thousands of clones, roughly 13% detected once. The sequence was obtained from a man aged 18 to 35 with type 1 diabetes. This chain connects TRBV29-1 to TRBJ1-2; no clear D. The source material was naive CD4+ T cells from blood. CDR3 sequence (DNA): TGCAGCGTTGAAACGGAGAAGCTAACTAATGATGGCTACACCTTC. Protein: CSVETEKLTNDGYTF.